The rows below give T cell receptor beta chains drawn from one sample of a study of control samples from healthy donors and cancer patients. Assay used: immunoSEQ multiplex PCR; TCRdb lists only in-frame clones, some missing. The repertoire has fewer than 200,000 clones, 93% of them found once; the top ten carry roughly 4%. Sequences were obtained from blood. The receptors derive from an older woman in good health. Each CDR3 is given with its conserved first and last residue. The order of the fields is J gene, D gene, V gene, clone size, CDR3 protein, CDR3 DNA. A D gene is named only where the DNA matches it firmly. Clone size is stated in some rows and not others, as once, few, many or a class when expanded.

TRBJ2-2 TRBD1 TRBV10-3 . CAISDEKGQANTGELFF TGTGCCATCAGTGACGAGAAGGGACAGGCGAACACCGGGGAGCTGTTTTTT
TRBJ1-5 TRBD1 TRBV5-4 once CASSFGGQGSQPQHF TGTGCCAGCAGCTTTGGTGGACAGGGAAGTCAGCCCCAGCATTTT
TRBJ2-3 TRBD1 TRBV5-1 . CASRFRDRGTDTQYF TGCGCCAGCAGATTCCGGGACAGGGGCACAGATACGCAGTATTTT
TRBJ1-5 . TRBV19 . CASSIGGDSNQPQHF TGTGCCAGTAGTATTGGGGGGGATAGCAATCAGCCCCAGCATTTT
TRBJ1-5 TRBD1 TRBV6-4 . CASIGNRGLSQPQHF TGTGCCAGCATAGGGAACAGGGGATTAAGTCAGCCCCAGCATTTT
TRBJ2-7 . TRBV5-1 . CASKGGPTGDEQYF TGCGCCAGCAAGGGGGGGCCAACAGGGGACGAGCAGTACTTC
TRBJ1-2 . TRBV2 . CASSELGGSAGYTF TGTGCCAGCAGTGAGCTCGGGGGTTCGGCTGGCTACACCTTC
TRBJ1-5 TRBD1 TRBV30 once CAWSRQGLQPQHF TGTGCCTGGAGTAGACAGGGTCTTCAGCCCCAGCATTTT
TRBJ1-1 . TRBV7-2 . CASSLVTGHMNTEAFF TGTGCCAGCAGCTTAGTGACGGGACATATGAACACTGAAGCTTTCTTT
TRBJ1-2 . TRBV12-5 . CASGLDKILLYGYTF TGTGCTAGTGGTTTGGATAAGATCCTTTTATATGGCTACACCTTC
TRBJ1-5 TRBD1 TRBV2 . CASSGTGGNQPQHF TGTGCCAGCAGCGGGACAGGGGGAAATCAGCCCCAGCATTTT